The 19 T cell receptor beta chains in this list originate from one sample, sequenced in a study of T cell repertoires in cytomegalovirus infection. TCRdb independently ran MiXCR on the reads; one entry per CDR3 protein. Of about half a million distinct CDR3 sequences listed, roughly a third were seen once; the top ten hold around a sixth. Their cognate antigens are unknown. The specimen comprised cultured PBMCs, sampled from culture after CMV antigen stimulation. The receptors come from a human donor in good health (CMV status not recorded). Some clones in this sample may be carry-over from other donors' samples.

This clonotype was recorded a few times. This chain links TRBV29-1 with TRBJ1-4; no clear D gene. The germline CDR1 and CDR2 sequences are SQVTM and ANQGSEA. V lost 7 bases to trimming and J lost 2 bases, with 11 bases between them. This CDR3 is 13 amino acids long. The CDR3 DNA follows: TGCAGCGCGAGCATGGGGACTAATGAAAAACTGTTTTTT. It specifies CSASMGTNEKLFF. The full variable domain, its missing parts supplied by reference TRBV29-1 and TRBJ1-4, is SAVISQKPSRDICQRGTSLTIQCQVDSQVTMMFWYRQQPGQSLTLIATANQGSEATYESGFVIDKFPISRPNLTFSTLTVSNMSPEDSSIYLCSASMGTNEKLFFGSGTQLSVL.

This clonotype came up a few times. V gene TRBV7-8 combines with J gene TRBJ1-5; no firm D call. CDR3 size: 15 residues. CDR1 SGHVS and CDR2 FQNEAQ come from the germline V gene. Trimming took off 5 bases at V and 1 base at J, with 12 bases between the two ends. The CDR3 protein is CASSTGVGSNQPQHF. The CDR3, as DNA: TGTGCCAGCAGCACCGGGGTGGGAAGCAATCAGCCCCAGCATTTT. The full variable domain, rest sourced from reference TRBV7-8 and TRBJ1-5, is GAGVSQSPRYKVAKRGQDVALRCDPISGHVSLFWYQQALGQGPEFLTYFQNEAQLDKSGLPSDRFFAERPEGSVSTLKIQRTQQEDSAVYLCASSTGVGSNQPQHFGDGTRLSIL.

As for this clonotype: Mismatch with germline at one junction end may stem from a read error. The chain links TRBV6-6 to TRBJ2-7; D might be TRBD1 or TRBD2, each matching 5 bases. Germline V lookup: CDR1 MNHNY, CDR2 SVGAGI (reference sequence). The length of the CDR3 is 14 residues. CDR3 protein: CASSYRGTLGTNSF. The CDR3 coding sequence is TGTGCCAGCAGTTACCGGGGCACACTTGGTACTAACAGCTTC.

The gene calls are TRBV19 and TRBJ1-5; D is unclear. Germline V gene sequence: CDR1 LNHDA, CDR2 SQIVND (reference sequence). The CDR3 runs to 15 residues. The V end lost 4 bases, the J end lost 7 bases, and 17 bases lay between the germline ends. CDR3 bases: TGTGCCAGTAGTACCACCGGATGGGTTAACCAGCCCCAGCATTTT. Its protein is CASSTTGWVNQPQHF.

This clonotype was counted between two and nine times. The rearrangement uses TRBV12-3 or TRBV12-4 and TRBJ2-3; maybe TRBD2 (5 bases). V lost 3 bases and J lost 2, with 12 bases in between. The CDR3 spans 15 residues. CDR3 loop: CASSFGRANTDTQYF. CDR3 sequence (DNA): TGTGCCAGCAGTTTTGGGCGGGCCAACACAGATACGCAGTATTTT.

This rearrangement joins TRBV7-8 to TRBJ2-5; a weak D match, TRBD1 (6 bases). This CDR3 region has 14 residues. V was trimmed by 3 bases and J by 4 bases, leaving 12 bases between them. Germline V gene sequence: CDR1 SGHVS, CDR2 FQNEAQ. CDR3 in amino acids: CASSLRGWRETQYF. The CDR3 bases are TGTGCCAGCAGCTTGAGGGGGTGGCGAGAGACCCAGTACTTC.

The CDR3 sequence: CASSLGWGSSLTF. The CDR3 bases are TGTGCCAGCAGCTTAGGTTGGGGCAGTTCCCTCACCTTC. The genes are TRBV7-2 and TRBJ1-2; possible D gene TRBD1, 5 bases. The CDR3 is made up of 13 amino acids. V was cut by 1 base and J by 13 bases, with 16 bases left in between. The V gene's germline CDR1 is SGHTA and CDR2 FQGNSA.

This clonotype was seen a few times. This chain connects TRBV29-1 to TRBJ1-3; TRBD1 matches at 7 bases. V lost 3 bases, J lost 4 bases, and 12 bases stayed unmatched. Germline loops: CDR1 SQVTM, CDR2 ANQGSEA. The CDR3 sequence is 16 residues long. CDR3 region: CSVEPRQGFSGNTIYF. The DNA for the CDR3 is TGCAGCGTTGAGCCTCGACAGGGCTTTTCAGGAAACACCATATATTTT.

The chain recombines TRBV30 with TRBJ2-1; 8 bases line up with TRBD1. CDR1 GTSNPN and CDR2 SVGIG come from the germline V gene (reference sequence). The length of the CDR3 is 17 residues. V lost 0 bases, J lost 1 base, and 8 bases stayed unmatched. CDR3 region: CAWSVLRGPESYNEQFF. The CDR3 coding sequence is TGTGCCTGGAGTGTACTCAGGGGGCCGGAATCCTACAATGAGCAGTTCTTC. The variable domain in full, completed from reference TRBV30 and TRBJ2-1, reads SQTIHQWPATLVQPVGSPLSLECTVEGTSNPNLYWYRQAAGRGLQLLFYSVGIGQISSEVPQNLSASRPQDRQFILSSKKLLLSDSGFYLCAWSVLRGPESYNEQFFGPGTRLTVL.

This chain connects TRBV18 to TRBJ1-6; D possibly corresponds to TRBD1 (5 bases). Trimming removed 6 bases from V and 8 bases from J, with 14 bases in between. CDR1 and CDR2 from the germline V gene are KGHSH and LQKENI. This CDR3 is 14 amino acids long. The CDR3 coding sequence is TGTGCCAGCTCCCCGGGGCAGACAGATTCACCCCTCCACTTT. Translation: CASSPGQTDSPLHF.

This clonotype has ten or more counts. The junction differs from germline at one of its ends, possibly a read error. The chain combines TRBV19 with TRBJ1-1, with D unresolved. The germline gives CDR1 LNHDA, CDR2 SQIVND (reference sequence). The CDR3 contains 15 residues. In nucleotides, the CDR3 is TGTGCCAGTAGTCCGCGGACCTCTTTGACCCCTGACGCTTTCTTT. Protein sequence: CASSPRTSLTPDAFF.

This clonotype has ten or more counts. The J gene is TRBJ2-5, the V gene TRBV7-6; the match to TRBD2 covers 9 bases. This CDR3 spans 19 amino acids. Germline V gene data show CDR1 as SGHVS and CDR2 as FNYEAQ. J lost 1 base, V lost 5 bases, and 17 bases had no gene match. CDR3 sequence (DNA): TGTGCCAGCAGCCAATTAAGCCTAGCGGGACTAAGTTTCCAAGAGACCCAGTACTTC. Translation: CASSQLSLAGLSFQETQYF.

The V call is TRBV9, the J call TRBJ2-3; D gene uncertain. V was trimmed by 7 bases and J by 4 bases, leaving 10 bases between them. There are 12 residues in the CDR3. Germline V gene sequence: CDR1 SGDLS, CDR2 YYNGEE. This CDR3 reads CASSASSDTQYF. CDR3 in DNA: TGTGCCAGCTCCGCGTCTTCAGATACGCAGTATTTT.

A few counts support this clonotype. The chain carries TRBV7-8 and TRBJ2-1; 9 nucleotides agree with TRBD2. The CDR3 totals 17 residues. With V trimmed by 1 base and J by 0 bases, 4 bases remained unmatched. CDR1 is SGHVS, CDR2 FQNEAQ, per germline. In nucleotides, the CDR3 is TGTGCCAGCAGCTTAGGACTAGCGGAGGTCTCCTACAATGAGCAGTTCTTC. Translated: CASSLGLAEVSYNEQFF.

The chain recombines TRBV11-2 with TRBJ1-6, with no clear D. V lost 0 bases to trimming and J lost 10 bases, with 4 bases between them. Per the germline V gene, CDR1 is SGHAT and CDR2 is FQNNGV. This CDR3 is built from 12 residues. CDR3 sequence (DNA): TGTGCCAGCAGCTTAGATGCCTCACCCCTCCACTTT. Residues: CASSLDASPLHF.

A few counts support this clonotype. The V gene is TRBV12-3 or TRBV12-4, the J gene TRBJ2-1; D is perhaps TRBD2 (5 bases). The CDR3 loop spans 12 amino acids. V lost 5 bases and J lost 6, with 8 bases in between. In DNA form, the CDR3 reads TGTGCCAGCAGTCCTAGCTTCAATGAGCAGTTCTTC. Protein product: CASSPSFNEQFF.

The CDR3 nucleotides read TGCAGCGTTGAGAGCCCCGGACAGGAGACCTACGAGCAGTACTTC. Translated: CSVESPGQETYEQYF. The V call is TRBV29-1, the J call TRBJ2-7; 7 bases line up with TRBD1. Per germline, CDR1 SQVTM and CDR2 ANQGSEA. The junction had 10 bases not matched to a gene; V was cut back by 3 bases and J by 2 bases. CDR3 size: 15 residues.

The gene calls are TRBV5-1 and TRBJ2-5; weak D call: TRBD2 (7 bases). Germline V CDR1 and CDR2: SGHRS, YFSETQ. The V end lost 7 bases, the J end lost 5 bases, and 24 bases lay between the germline ends. CDR3 length: 16 amino acids. CDR3 amino acids: CASGGAETSKFETQYF. DNA of the CDR3: TGCGCCAGCGGGGGGGCGGAGACTTCCAAGTTCGAGACCCAGTACTTC.

V usage is TRBV29-1 and J usage is TRBJ2-3, with 8 bases identical to TRBD2. Unmatched junction bases numbered 9, after V lost 8 bases and J lost 5 bases. This CDR3 has 13 residues. Per germline, CDR1 SQVTM and CDR2 ANQGSEA. The CDR3 reads CSPGGGRGDTQYF. The DNA for the CDR3 is TGCAGCCCCGGCGGGGGGCGGGGAGATACGCAGTATTTT.